Presented here are 13 T cell receptor beta chains from one specimen sequenced in a study of CD8+ T cells in alopecia areata (dated by TCRdb to 2016 to 2019). Libraries were prepared through the immunoSEQ multiplex PCR assay. RNA was extracted from all samples and reverse transcribed into cDNA, which served as template for TCR sequencing. This immuneACCESS table, as held by TCRdb, lists in-frame sequences with V and J called but not all clones. Of the missing ones, under half trace to an unresolved V gene in checked studies; the others have no known cause. A total of about 150,000 clones appear in this sample, 45% to 60% of them only once. Of the sample, approximately 15% falls within the top ten clones. This sample's time point label indicates: more than three weeks on oral tofacitinib. The intended sense of this specimen's treatment or condition label: oral pan-JAK inhibitor, 5-10 mg twice daily.

Here the sequenced sample was CD8+ T cells sorted from blood, taken at week 4, from a patient treated with tofacitinib. The receptors derive from a human donor with alopecia areata.

The chain links TRBV30 to TRBJ2-1; D is unclear. This CDR3 comprises 13 residues. V gave up 4 bases and J gave up 9 bases, with 16 bases separating them. From germline, CDR1 is GTSNPN and CDR2 SVGIG (reference sequence). In DNA, the CDR3 is TGTGCCTGGAAGTTAGTTGGGGAACTTGAGCAGTTCTTC. Protein product: CAWKLVGELEQFF.

This clone was detected many times. This chain connects TRBV13 to TRBJ2-2; 11 bases line up with TRBD1. V lost 3 bases and J lost 6; bases outside the gene matches: 3. The length of the CDR3 is 15 residues. Germline V gives CDR1 PRHDT, CDR2 FYEKMQ (reference sequence). The CDR3 DNA follows: TGTGCCAGCAGCTTTGGGACAGGGGGAGCCGGGGAGCTGTTTTTT. Protein: CASSFGTGGAGELFF.

The table lists this clone with a few counts. The chain uses TRBV2 and TRBJ2-3; 12 nucleotides agree with TRBD1. With V trimmed by 4 bases and J by 4 bases, 3 bases remained unmatched. Germline CDR1 is SNHLY and CDR2 is FYNNEI. CDR3 size: 15 residues. The CDR3 DNA is TGTGCCAGCAGTGGCGGGACAGGGGGCGCAGATACGCAGTATTTT. The encoded protein is CASSGGTGGADTQYF.

J is TRBJ1-1 and V is TRBV6-5; D gene ambiguous. The CDR3 covers 13 residues. Germline loops: CDR1 MNHEY, CDR2 SVGAGI. The V and J ends lost 0 bases and 8 bases respectively, with 10 bases between them. The CDR3 loop is CASSYSYRTEAFF. CDR3 coding DNA: TGTGCCAGCAGTTACTCGTACCGTACAGAAGCTTTCTTT.

The rearrangement links TRBV4-2 to TRBJ2-5, with D perhaps matching TRBD2 (5 bases). The ends were cut back, 0 bases at V and 4 bases at J, with 15 bases in the middle. This CDR3 contains 16 residues. Germline V gene lookup returns CDR1 LGHNA and CDR2 YNFKEQ. The CDR3 sequence is CASSQDEGEGGETQYF. In DNA form, the CDR3 reads TGTGCCAGCAGCCAAGATGAGGGTGAGGGTGGAGAGACCCAGTACTTC.

Only a few counts were recorded for this clone. The CDR3 spells CASSDLAGEETQYF. CDR3 sequence (DNA): TGTGCCAGCAGTGACTTAGCGGGAGAAGAGACCCAGTACTTC. This chain links TRBV25-1 with TRBJ2-5, with TRBD2 matching over 9 bases. V lost 3 bases and J lost 3; bases outside the gene matches: 2. This CDR3 has 14 amino acids. Per the germline V gene, CDR1 is MGHDK and CDR2 is SYGVNS.

There are a few counts of this clone. The chain recombines TRBV2 with TRBJ2-7; D is tentatively TRBD1 or TRBD2 (5 bases each). Looked up from germline, CDR1 is SNHLY and CDR2 is FYNNEI. This CDR3 has 14 residues. V gave up 2 bases and J gave up 3 bases, with 11 bases separating them. CDR3: CASSEQGDYYEQYF. CDR3 in DNA: TGTGCCAGCAGTGAACAGGGTGACTACTACGAGCAGTACTTC.

CDR3: CSGTEGTANTGELFF. In nucleotides, the CDR3 is TGCAGCGGGACGGAGGGAACGGCGAACACCGGGGAGCTGTTTTTT. The chain links TRBV29-1 to TRBJ2-2; D possibly corresponds to TRBD2 (6 bases). There are 15 residues in the CDR3. CDR1 and CDR2 (germline): SQVTM, ANQGSEA. Trimming shortened V by 7 bases and J by 0 bases, and 15 bases separated the two germline ends.

The V gene is TRBV4-1, the J gene TRBJ1-5; possible D gene TRBD1, 6 bases. Germline values: CDR1 MGHRA, CDR2 YSYEKL. V was cut by 4 bases and J by 3 bases, with 16 bases left in between. The CDR3 is made up of 16 amino acids. The CDR3 region has the DNA TGCGCCAGCAGCCCTAGGGCGTCAGGGGCCAATCAGCCCCAGCATTTT. It yields the protein CASSPRASGANQPQHF.

The gene calls are TRBV6-5 and TRBJ2-3; possibly TRBD2 for D (6 bases). Trimming stripped 0 bases from V and 4 bases from J, with 11 bases between. This CDR3 is built from 15 residues. Germline V gene data show CDR1 as MNHEY and CDR2 as SVGAGI. CDR3 loop: CASSYSVEGSDTQYF. CDR3 in DNA: TGTGCCAGCAGTTACTCGGTGGAGGGATCAGATACGCAGTATTTT.

This rearrangement joins TRBV13 to TRBJ2-7; possible D gene TRBD1, 5 bases. V was shortened by 1 base and J by 5 bases, with 12 bases between the two germline ends. The CDR3 is 14 amino acids. Germline lookup yields CDR1 PRHDT and CDR2 FYEKMQ (reference sequence). This CDR3 reads CASSLERGLNEQYF. The CDR3 bases are TGTGCCAGCAGCTTAGAAAGGGGCCTTAACGAGCAGTACTTC.

This clone has a single count. The chain carries TRBV4-1 and TRBJ1-1; 9 bases are shared with TRBD1. The CDR3 spans 15 residues. V lost 3 bases to trimming and J lost 5 bases; unmatched junction nucleotides: 7. In germline, CDR1 is MGHRA, CDR2 YSYEKL. The CDR3 nucleotides are TGCGCCAGCAGCCAGAAGGACAGGGGAGGGACTGAAGCTTTCTTT. Amino acids: CASSQKDRGGTEAFF.

DNA for the CDR3: TGTGCCAGCAGCTTAGATGGAGTCACCATCGTTTATGGCTACACCTTC. Its protein product is CASSLDGVTIVYGYTF. The gene calls are TRBV7-2 and TRBJ1-2; D unclear. Germline-derived CDR1 and CDR2 are SGHTA and FQGNSA. V was clipped by 1 base and J by 5 bases, with 17 bases between them. CDR3 length: 16 residues.